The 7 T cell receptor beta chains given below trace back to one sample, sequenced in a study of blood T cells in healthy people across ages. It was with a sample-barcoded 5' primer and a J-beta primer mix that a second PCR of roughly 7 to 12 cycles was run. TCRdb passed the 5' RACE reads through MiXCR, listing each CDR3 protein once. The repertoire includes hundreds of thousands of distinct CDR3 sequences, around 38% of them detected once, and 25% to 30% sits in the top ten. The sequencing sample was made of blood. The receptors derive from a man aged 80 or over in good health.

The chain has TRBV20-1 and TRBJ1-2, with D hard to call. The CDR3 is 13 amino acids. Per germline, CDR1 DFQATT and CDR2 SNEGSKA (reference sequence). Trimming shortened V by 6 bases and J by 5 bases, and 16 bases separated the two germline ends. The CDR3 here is CSATLEGWYGYTF. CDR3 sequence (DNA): TGCAGTGCCACCCTGGAAGGGTGGTATGGCTACACCTTC.

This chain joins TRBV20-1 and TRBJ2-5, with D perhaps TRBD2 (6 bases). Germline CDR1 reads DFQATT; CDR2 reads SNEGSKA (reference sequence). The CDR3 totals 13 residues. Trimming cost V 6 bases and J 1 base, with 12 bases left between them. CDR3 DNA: TGCAGTGCCCACTGGCGGGGCCAAGAGACCCAGTACTTC. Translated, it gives CSAHWRGQETQYF.

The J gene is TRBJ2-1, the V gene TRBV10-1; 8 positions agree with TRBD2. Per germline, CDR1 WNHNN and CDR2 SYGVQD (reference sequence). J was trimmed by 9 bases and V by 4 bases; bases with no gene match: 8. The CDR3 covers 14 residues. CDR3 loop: CASSVRLAGGEQFF. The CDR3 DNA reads TGCGCCAGCAGTGTTAGGCTAGCGGGTGGTGAGCAGTTCTTC.

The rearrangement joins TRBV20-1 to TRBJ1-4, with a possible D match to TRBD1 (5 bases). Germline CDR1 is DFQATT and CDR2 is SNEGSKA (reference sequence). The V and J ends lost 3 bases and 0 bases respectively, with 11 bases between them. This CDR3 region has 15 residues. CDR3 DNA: TGCAGTGCTAGGCGGGACTTCGCAACTAATGAAAAACTGTTTTTT. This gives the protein CSARRDFATNEKLFF.

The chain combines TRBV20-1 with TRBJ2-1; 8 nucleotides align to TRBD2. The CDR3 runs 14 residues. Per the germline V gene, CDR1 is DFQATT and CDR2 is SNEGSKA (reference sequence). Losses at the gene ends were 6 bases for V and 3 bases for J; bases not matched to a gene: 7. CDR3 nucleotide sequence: TGCAGTGCCACGTTGACTAGCGTCTACAATGAGCAGTTCTTC. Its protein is CSATLTSVYNEQFF.

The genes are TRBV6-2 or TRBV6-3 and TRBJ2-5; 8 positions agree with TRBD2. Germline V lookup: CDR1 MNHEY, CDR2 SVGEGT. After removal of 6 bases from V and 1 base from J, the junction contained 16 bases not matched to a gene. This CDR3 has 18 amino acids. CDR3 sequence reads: CASSPFTGTRESQETQYF. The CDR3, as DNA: TGTGCCAGCAGCCCATTCACCGGGACTAGGGAATCCCAAGAGACCCAGTACTTC.

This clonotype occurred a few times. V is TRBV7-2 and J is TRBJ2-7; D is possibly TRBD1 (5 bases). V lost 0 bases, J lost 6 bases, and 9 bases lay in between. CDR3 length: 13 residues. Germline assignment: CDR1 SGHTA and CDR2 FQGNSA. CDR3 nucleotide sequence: TGTGCCAGCAGCTTAGCTGGGGCGTTCGAGCAGTACTTC. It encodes CASSLAGAFEQYF. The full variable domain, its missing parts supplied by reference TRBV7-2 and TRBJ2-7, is GAGVSQSPSNKVTEKGKDVELRCDPISGHTALYWYRQSLGQGLEFLIYFQGNSAPDKSGLPSDRFSAERTGGSVSTLTIQRTQQEDSAVYLCASSLAGAFEQYFGPGTRLTVT.